This entry describes one T cell receptor (beta chain). The antigen remains undetermined. The data belong to a study of T cell responses to AZD1222 COVID-19 vaccine. Broader study findings: Seropositive at baseline were only a handful of AZD1222 recipients. Most donors were white British and more were female, and clonal diversity was possibly underestimated. Compared with day 0, the breadth and depth of the Spike-specific TCR repertoire rose significantly after two doses of AZD1222.

The method was immunoSEQ multiplex PCR; TCRdb's version includes in-frame clones alone and lacks a portion of them. The sample lists roughly 270,000 clones; around 92% were seen once. Pooled together were second doses at about 4 or about 12 weeks. Germline V gene sequence: CDR1 KGHSH, CDR2 LQKENI. This CDR3 comprises 16 residues. Between the trimmed V and J ends, which lost 2 bases and 0 bases, there was a span of 10 bases. The TCR originated in an adult who received the AZD1222 COVID-19 vaccine. The V call is TRBV18, the J call TRBJ1-4; tentative D call: TRBD1 (6 bases). Material: peripheral blood, obtained 28 days after the second AZD1222 dose. The CDR3 DNA follows: TGTGCCAGCTCACCAGGACAGCCTGCAACTAATGAAAAACTGTTTTTT. It yields the protein CASSPGQPATNEKLFF.